The present T cell receptor beta chain was sequenced within a study of cytomegalovirus exposure and HLA in healthy donors. Overall study findings and caveats: In vitro assays verified that three CMV-associated chains recognized CMV antigens specifically.

In the PCR, 60 Vbeta and 13 Jbeta primers were used. Authors' methods: Roughly 12 million of tens of millions of unique TCR beta chains were shared, per a later count. The data were produced by immunoSEQ multiplex PCR, yet TCRdb's version contains in-frame clones alone and is incomplete. V and J calls and clone size are those listed in that table; D and trimming were worked out from the DNA. The sample holds around 82,000 clones; 78% are singletons and the top ten take around 5.1%. Points on this clone: Its antigen is unidentified.

This sequence was found in a male donor in good health and CMV-seropositive. Sample: PBMCs.

CDR3 region: CASSIGGGAYNEQFF. Here the CDR3 DNA reads TGTGCCAGCAGCATCGGCGGGGGAGCGTACAATGAGCAGTTCTTC. V gene TRBV5-4 combines with J gene TRBJ2-1; 7 bases line up with TRBD2. The V and J ends lost 4 bases and 4 bases, in that order; junction bases with no gene match: 8. The length of the CDR3 is 15 residues. CDR1 is SGHNT, CDR2 YYREEE, per germline (reference sequence).